Listed below are T cell receptor beta chains from one sample, sequenced in a study of tumor and adjacent non-tumor tissue in lung cancer. From the multiplex PCR reads, TCRdb called clonotypes with MiXCR, one entry per CDR3 protein. Altogether tens of thousands of distinct CDR3 sequences are present, 60% to 85% being singletons, with the ten largest covering approximately 12%. Sequencing used lung tumor tissue. These receptors all stem from a woman in her 50s with non-small cell lung cancer. CDR3s include the opening cysteine and the closing phenylalanine or tryptophan. Each record gives: CDR3 DNA, CDR3 protein, clone size, J gene, D gene, V gene. The D gene is left open where the match is weak. The size entry is marked missing in some rows and otherwise reads once, few, many or a size class.

DNA: TGTGCCAGCGGTTCCTTCGGCGGGACAGGGTTTGGTGAGCAGGTCTTC; CDR3: CASGSFGGTGFGEQVF; size: -; J: TRBJ2-1; D: TRBD1; V: TRBV6-2/TRBV6-3
DNA: TGTGCTAGTGGTTTGGTAGAGGTCAGCGGTTACACCTTC; CDR3: CASGLVEVSGYTF; size: -; J: TRBJ1-2; D: -; V: TRBV12-5
DNA: TGCACCGTTGCAGACCCCCACGGGAACACTGAAGCTTTCTTT; CDR3: CTVADPHGNTEAFF; size: -; J: TRBJ1-1; D: -; V: TRBV29-1
DNA: TGTGCTAGCAGCTCCGACTCCTTGCAAGAGACCCAGTACTTC; CDR3: CASSSDSLQETQYF; size: -; J: TRBJ2-5; D: -; V: TRBV7-7
DNA: TGCGACGTTGGGGATCTTTTACATGGGGATCATGGCTACACCTTC; CDR3: CDVGDLLHGDHGYTF; size: -; J: TRBJ1-2; D: -; V: TRBV29-1
DNA: TGCAGTGCTAGATCACTGGGACTAACGGGAGGGCCCTACGAGCAGTACTTC; CDR3: CSARSLGLTGGPYEQYF; size: -; J: TRBJ2-7; D: TRBD2; V: TRBV20-1
DNA: TGTGCCATCGCGAAGTCGAACGGAGAGGCACCCCTCCACTTT; CDR3: CAIAKSNGEAPLHF; size: many; J: TRBJ1-6; D: -; V: TRBV10-3
DNA: TGTGCCAGCAACTTAGCACGGGACTATGGCTACACCTTC; CDR3: CASNLARDYGYTF; size: -; J: TRBJ1-2; D: -; V: TRBV7-8
DNA: TGTGCCAGCAGCCCAGCGGGAGAGCGCAACACCAGGGAGCTGTTCTTT; CDR3: CASSPAGERNTRELFF; size: -; J: TRBJ2-2; D: TRBD2; V: TRBV28
DNA: TGTGTCAGCAGTCGACTGAATTCCTACGAGCAGTACTTC; CDR3: CVSSRLNSYEQYF; size: -; J: TRBJ2-7; D: -; V: TRBV6-5
DNA: TGTGCCAGCAACTTAGGGGCTGAGGGACCCCTCCACTTT; CDR3: CASNLGAEGPLHF; size: -; J: TRBJ1-6; D: -; V: TRBV11-2
DNA: TGCGGTGTTGCTGGGACTTCTAATGAAAAACTGTTTTTT; CDR3: CGVAGTSNEKLFF; size: once; J: TRBJ1-4; D: -; V: TRBV29-1
DNA: TGTGCCAGCAGTGTTACACTAGCGGGATCGGCACAAGAGACCCAGTACTTC; CDR3: CASSVTLAGSAQETQYF; size: many; J: TRBJ2-5; D: TRBD2; V: TRBV6-1
DNA: TGTGCCATCAGTGACGAGGGAGGGGTCGCCGGGGAGCTGTTTTTT; CDR3: CAISDEGGVAGELFF; size: -; J: TRBJ2-2; D: TRBD2; V: TRBV10-3
DNA: TGTGCCAGCAGTCCTAGGACAGCTAACTATGGCTACACCTTC; CDR3: CASSPRTANYGYTF; size: -; J: TRBJ1-2; D: -; V: TRBV6-6
DNA: TGTGTCAGCAGCCGAGGTGGGGAGAGAGAGACCCAGTACTTC; CDR3: CVSSRGGERETQYF; size: once; J: TRBJ2-5; D: -; V: TRBV4-2
DNA: TGCAGCGCCGAGACAGCTAGGAACTATGACTACACGTTC; CDR3: CSAETARNYDYTF; size: once; J: TRBJ1-2; D: -; V: TRBV29-1
DNA: TGTGACAGCAGTTACTATGGCGGGAGGGGGTATGAGCAGTACTTC; CDR3: CDSSYYGGRGYEQYF; size: -; J: TRBJ2-7; D: TRBD2; V: TRBV6-6
DNA: TGCGCCAGCAGCCAAACCAGCGGGAGGACCTGGGAGCTGTTTTTT; CDR3: CASSQTSGRTWELFF; size: once; J: TRBJ2-2; D: TRBD2; V: TRBV4-1
DNA: TGCAGCGTTGGGGGTGGACAGGACATCAATGAAGCTTTCTTT; CDR3: CSVGGGQDINEAFF; size: -; J: TRBJ1-1; D: TRBD1; V: TRBV29-1
DNA: TGTGCCAGTAGCAGTGCAGCGGGGTACTATAATTCACCCCTCCACTTT; CDR3: CASSSAAGYYNSPLHF; size: -; J: TRBJ1-6; D: -; V: TRBV4-1
DNA: TGTGTCATCAGTGATCTCCTGGGCAGTGAAGCTTCCTTT; CDR3: CVISDLLGSEASF; size: -; J: TRBJ1-1; D: -; V: TRBV10-3
DNA: TGTGTTAGTGTTTTGTTCCCCGGGACACATGATGAGCAGTTCTTC; CDR3: CVSVLFPGTHDEQFF; size: -; J: TRBJ2-1; D: -; V: TRBV12-5
DNA: TGTGACACCAGTGATTTCAGGGACAGCGGGGAGCTGTTTTTT; CDR3: CDTSDFRDSGELFF; size: -; J: TRBJ2-2; D: TRBD1; V: TRBV24-1
DNA: TGTGCCAGCAGTTCAGGGACAGGGGGAACCTACAATGAGAGATTCTTC; CDR3: CASSSGTGGTYNERFF; size: once; J: TRBJ2-1; D: TRBD1; V: TRBV6-2/TRBV6-3
DNA: TGCAGTGTTAGTTCGCTGGGGATGTTCAATGGCTACAACTTC; CDR3: CSVSSLGMFNGYNF; size: once; J: TRBJ1-2; D: -; V: TRBV20-1
DNA: TGCGCCAGCAGCTTGGCGGATGTTTCAACCCACGAGCAGTTCTTC; CDR3: CASSLADVSTHEQFF; size: -; J: TRBJ2-1; D: -; V: TRBV5-1
DNA: TGTGCCAGCAGTGAGTCCTTAGCGGGAGGGCGCTATGCGCAGTATTTT; CDR3: CASSESLAGGRYAQYF; size: -; J: TRBJ2-3; D: TRBD2; V: TRBV6-1
DNA: TGCGCCAGCAGCCAATCCACTAGCGGAGGGACTGAGCAGTGCTTC; CDR3: CASSQSTSGGTEQCF; size: -; J: TRBJ2-1; D: TRBD2; V: TRBV4-1
DNA: TGTGCCAGCAGTTTCGGCATGGTACCCTCCTACAATGAGCAGCTCTTC; CDR3: CASSFGMVPSYNEQLF; size: -; J: TRBJ2-1; D: -; V: TRBV5-6
DNA: TGTGCCATCAGCCTCGGACGGGGATACTCTGAAACGTTCTTT; CDR3: CAISLGRGYSETFF; size: -; J: TRBJ1-1; D: -; V: TRBV11-1
DNA: TGTGCCAGCAGCATAGGTCCATATTCACCCCTCCACTTT; CDR3: CASSIGPYSPLHF; size: -; J: TRBJ1-6; D: -; V: TRBV7-3
DNA: TGTCCCAACAGTTTTAGACAGGGGCAAGAGACCCAGTACTTC; CDR3: CPNSFRQGQETQYF; size: once; J: TRBJ2-5; D: TRBD1; V: TRBV6-6
DNA: TGCAGTGCTGACAGGTGGCTTTTTAATTATGGCTACACCTTC; CDR3: CSADRWLFNYGYTF; size: -; J: TRBJ1-2; D: -; V: TRBV20-1
DNA: TGTGCCAGCAGTTGGGGACAGGGGGACACCGGGGAGCTGTTTTTT; CDR3: CASSWGQGDTGELFF; size: many; J: TRBJ2-2; D: TRBD1; V: TRBV28
DNA: TGTGCCAGCAGTCCCCTGGACTCCTACAATGAGCAGTTCTTC; CDR3: CASSPLDSYNEQFF; size: many; J: TRBJ2-1; D: -; V: TRBV12-3/TRBV12-4
DNA: TGCGCCATCAGCTTGAGGATGGGCTACGAGCAGTACTTC; CDR3: CAISLRMGYEQYF; size: -; J: TRBJ2-7; D: -; V: TRBV11-3
DNA: TGCGCCTGCAGCTTCGGCGAGAACTACAATGACCAGTTCTTC; CDR3: CACSFGENYNDQFF; size: -; J: TRBJ2-1; D: -; V: TRBV5-1
DNA: TGTGCCAGTGGGGACGGCCGGAATGAGCAGTTCTTC; CDR3: CASGDGRNEQFF; size: many; J: TRBJ2-1; D: -; V: TRBV2
DNA: TGTGCCAGCAGTGAAGCCCAGGGCACGTACAATGAGCACTTCTTC; CDR3: CASSEAQGTYNEHFF; size: -; J: TRBJ2-1; D: -; V: TRBV6-1
DNA: TGTGCCACCACCCGAAAGCGCGAGACGGGACTAGCGGGCTACAATGAGCAGTTCTTC; CDR3: CATTRKRETGLAGYNEQFF; size: -; J: TRBJ2-1; D: TRBD2; V: TRBV14
DNA: TGCAACGTTACCAGGGAAGCGGTCTCCTACAATGAGGAGTTCTTC; CDR3: CNVTREAVSYNEEFF; size: -; J: TRBJ2-1; D: -; V: TRBV29-1
DNA: TGTGTCAGTAGCTTCTTTGATGGCGGGCCTGAGCAGTTCTTC; CDR3: CVSSFFDGGPEQFF; size: -; J: TRBJ2-1; D: -; V: TRBV11-3
DNA: TGTACCAGCAGTTTAAGAACTGCGAACACTGGGGAGCTGTTTTTT; CDR3: CTSSLRTANTGELFF; size: -; J: TRBJ2-2; D: -; V: TRBV12-3/TRBV12-4
DNA: TGCGCCAGCAGCCTACGACAGGAGGAGGGCGGGGAGCTGTTTTTT; CDR3: CASSLRQEEGGELFF; size: -; J: TRBJ2-2; D: -; V: TRBV4-1
DNA: TGCAGCGTTGGGAAAGGCTATAAAGAGCAGTTCTTC; CDR3: CSVGKGYKEQFF; size: -; J: TRBJ2-1; D: -; V: TRBV29-1
DNA: TGTGCCAGTACTTTGTCGCGCGGGATTACTTACGAGCAGTACTTC; CDR3: CASTLSRGITYEQYF; size: -; J: TRBJ2-7; D: -; V: TRBV5-6
DNA: TGTGCCAGCAGCTTACCAGGACAGGGGGCCTACGAGCAGTACTTC; CDR3: CASSLPGQGAYEQYF; size: many; J: TRBJ2-7; D: TRBD1; V: TRBV7-9
DNA: TGTGCGAGCAGTTATCCGGGGGGAGGTGGAAACACCATATATTTT; CDR3: CASSYPGGGGNTIYF; size: -; J: TRBJ1-3; D: -; V: TRBV6-5
DNA: TGCGCCAGTAGCCAAGACTTCCTTCAGCGGGAGTGGGAGACCCAGTACTTC; CDR3: CASSQDFLQREWETQYF; size: -; J: TRBJ2-5; D: TRBD2; V: TRBV4-1
DNA: TGCAGCCTTTGGTCAGGGGGTGAAGATACGCAGTATTTT; CDR3: CSLWSGGEDTQYF; size: -; J: TRBJ2-3; D: TRBD1; V: TRBV29-1
DNA: TGCAGTGTATCCTGGTTAGCGGGAGCAGCGGTAATTAGGTCCTACAATGAGCAGTTCTTC; CDR3: CSVSWLAGAAVIRSYNEQFF; size: many; J: TRBJ2-1; D: TRBD2; V: TRBV20-1
DNA: TGCGCCAGGAGCCAAGTGCAGGGCCCACAAGGGACCCAATACTTC; CDR3: CARSQVQGPQGTQYF; size: once; J: TRBJ2-5; D: -; V: TRBV4-1
DNA: TGCTGCGTTCTGAGCGGGAGAAATAATGAGCAGTTCTTC; CDR3: CCVLSGRNNEQFF; size: -; J: TRBJ2-1; D: TRBD2; V: TRBV29-1
DNA: TGTGCCAGCCGAAGACAGAACACAGGGGAGCTGTTGTTT; CDR3: CASRRQNTGELLF; size: -; J: TRBJ2-2; D: TRBD1; V: TRBV6-6
DNA: TGCAGTGCTAGAAGGGTCCCTGAAGCTTTCTTT; CDR3: CSARRVPEAFF; size: many; J: TRBJ1-1; D: -; V: TRBV20-1